These 5 T cell receptor beta chains were all obtained from the same sample, sequenced in a study of shared clonotypes between healthy human individuals. Libraries were prepared by immunoSEQ multiplex PCR; TCRdb keeps only in-frame clonotypes and omits some of them. The repertoire holds over a million clones, with approximately 78% as singletons. Material for sequencing was memory CD4+ T cells from PBMCs. Subset meaning: CD45RA-negative fraction. Receptor source: a man aged 18 to 30 in good health. Some clones in this sample may be carry-over from other donors' samples.

The chain couples TRBV9 to TRBJ2-2, with 12 bases fitting TRBD1. The junction had 6 bases not matched to a gene; V was cut back by 0 bases and J by 6 bases. Germline assignment: CDR1 SGDLS and CDR2 YYNGEE. The length of the CDR3 is 17 residues. CDR3 in amino acids: CASSVVLGQGAPGELFF. Written as DNA, the CDR3 is TGTGCCAGCAGCGTAGTTCTGGGACAGGGGGCGCCCGGGGAGCTGTTTTTT.

The rearrangement joins TRBV28 to TRBJ1-1; D might be TRBD1 (6 bases). The V end was cut by 6 bases, the J end by 7 bases, with 18 bases between. The germline gives CDR1 MDHEN, CDR2 SYDVKM. The CDR3 is 14 amino acids. The CDR3 spells CASSIGDNLFEAFF. CDR3 sequence (DNA): TGTGCCAGCAGCATAGGGGACAACTTATTTGAAGCTTTCTTT.

The gene calls are TRBV7-2 and TRBJ2-5, with 12 nucleotides matching TRBD2. The CDR3 length is 16 residues. The germline CDR1 and CDR2 sequences are SGHTA and FQGNSA. The J segment lost 4 bases and the V segment lost 1 base, leaving 4 bases of the junction unmatched. For the CDR3, the DNA is TGTGCCAGCAGCTTAGTGGCTAGCGGGAGGGGAGAGACCCAGTACTTC. Residues: CASSLVASGRGETQYF.

The gene calls are TRBV4-2 and TRBJ2-1; 12 bases align to TRBD2. V dropped 4 bases and J dropped 3; count of bases not matched to a gene: 7. This CDR3 spans 17 amino acids. The germline V gene encodes CDR1 LGHNA and CDR2 YNFKEQ. The CDR3, as DNA: TGTGCCAGCAGCCCAACCCCGACTAGCGGGAGCTACAATGAGCAGTTCTTC. Translation gives CASSPTPTSGSYNEQFF.

The chain carries TRBV9 and TRBJ2-3, with a tentative D call TRBD2 (5 bases). The length of the CDR3 is 12 residues. V lost 4 bases, J lost 8 bases, and 11 bases lay in between. Germline lookup yields CDR1 SGDLS and CDR2 YYNGEE. Here the CDR3 reads CASSYSGGTQYF. The CDR3 DNA reads as TGTGCCAGCAGCTACTCCGGAGGTACGCAGTATTTT. Filled out from reference TRBV9 and TRBJ2-3, the complete variable domain reads DSGVTQTPKHLITATGQRVTLRCSPRSGDLSVYWYQQSLDQGLQFLIQYYNGEERAKGNILERFSAQQFPDLHSELNLSSLELGDSALYFCASSYSGGTQYFGPGTRLTVL.